This entry features one T cell receptor beta chain sequence. This entry is derived from a study of identifying expanded T cells in peripheral blood. The data were produced by immunoSEQ multiplex PCR, yet TCRdb's version contains in-frame clones alone and is incomplete. Here the sample spans about 110,000 clones, 88% being singletons. There are 15 residues in the CDR3. CDR1 is MNHNS and CDR2 is SASEGT in the germline V gene. V lost 1 base and J lost 4, with 13 bases in between. Healthy donors had no documented immune events, such as infections, while sampled. V usage is TRBV6-1 and J usage is TRBJ1-2, with D possibly TRBD1 on 6 matching bases. The specimen sequenced was blood. The receptor was isolated from a person aged 18 to 75 in good health. CDR3 in amino acids: CASSEGAGASYGYTF. The CDR3 nucleotides are TGTGCCAGCAGTGAAGGGGCGGGGGCATCCTATGGCTACACCTTC.